Following are 26 T cell receptor beta chains from one sample sequenced in a study of blood T cells in healthy people across ages. Next came a second PCR, run for about 6 to 11 cycles, which used a sample-barcoded 5' primer along with a J-beta primer mix. TCRdb re-called the 5' RACE reads through MiXCR, storing one row per CDR3 protein. The sample includes around 900,000 distinct CDR3 sequences, about 30% of them seen just once. The sequencing sample was made of blood. Receptor source: a woman aged 80 or over in good health.

CDR3 sequence: CSAGGTGIYGQYF. The CDR3 nucleotides are TGCAGTGCTGGGGGGACAGGGATCTATGGGCAGTACTTC. V is TRBV20-1 and J is TRBJ2-4; 9 bases fit TRBD1. The CDR3 loop spans 13 amino acids. CDR1 DFQATT and CDR2 SNEGSKA come from the germline V gene (reference sequence). J lost 13 bases, V lost 5 bases, and 12 bases had no gene match.

This clonotype was seen ten or more times. The V and J genes are TRBV12-3 or TRBV12-4 and TRBJ1-6; 8 bases fit TRBD1. This CDR3 region has 14 residues. The V and J ends lost 5 bases and 8 bases, in that order; junction bases with no gene match: 5. CDR3 DNA sequence: TGTGCCAGCAGTGTGACAGGGGTTTATTCACCCCTCCACTTT. It specifies CASSVTGVYSPLHF.

This clonotype has a count of ten or more. This rearrangement joins TRBV6-5 to TRBJ2-1; 12 bases line up with TRBD2. The length of the CDR3 is 16 residues. Germline lookup yields CDR1 MNHEY and CDR2 SVGAGI. V trimming: 0 bases; J trimming: 8 bases; junction bases outside the gene matches: 5. The CDR3 nucleotides read TGTGCCAGCAGTTACTCGACACTAGCGGGGGGACATGAGCAGTTCTTC. It codes for CASSYSTLAGGHEQFF.

This clonotype appeared a few times. V usage is TRBV7-8 and J usage is TRBJ2-7, with D uncertain. There are 13 residues in the CDR3. With 4 bases removed from V and 5 bases from J, the gap between germline ends came to 12 bases. Germline V CDR1 and CDR2: SGHVS, FQNEAQ. DNA of the CDR3: TGTGCCAGCAGCTCCGGCAGTGGCCACGAGCAGTACTTC. It codes for CASSSGSGHEQYF. The full variable domain, in which reference TRBV7-8 and TRBJ2-7 provide the parts outside the CDR3, is GAGVSQSPRYKVAKRGQDVALRCDPISGHVSLFWYQQALGQGPEFLTYFQNEAQLDKSGLPSDRFFAERPEGSVSTLKIQRTQQEDSAVYLCASSSGSGHEQYFGPGTRLTVT.

This clonotype was seen ten or more times. The chain couples TRBV27 to TRBJ1-2, with 8 bases fitting TRBD1. Germline V lookup: CDR1 MNHEY, CDR2 SMNVEV (reference sequence). Germline trimming cut 7 bases from V and 4 bases from J; bases unmatched to any gene: 8. There are 14 residues in the CDR3. The CDR3, as DNA: TGTGCCAGCAAAGCCGAGGACAGGGTCTATGGCTACACCTTC. The encoded protein is CASKAEDRVYGYTF.

With respect to this clonotype: Since a much larger clone is just one base distant, this may be a read error. This chain uses TRBV13 with TRBJ2-1, with D tentatively TRBD1 or TRBD2 (5 bases each). V was trimmed by 8 bases and J by 0 bases, leaving 17 bases between them. The length of the CDR3 is 16 residues. The V gene's germline CDR1 is PRHDT and CDR2 FYEKMQ (reference sequence). In DNA, the CDR3 is TGTGCCAGCGGCTCGTCTCCAGGGAGCTCCTACAATGAGCAGTTCTTC. It encodes CASGSSPGSSYNEQFF. The complete variable domain, with remaining parts taken from reference TRBV13 and TRBJ2-1, reads AAGVIQSPRHLIKEKRETATLKCYPIPRHDTVYWYQQGPGQDPQFLISFYEKMQSDKGSIPDRFSAQQFSDYHSELNMSSLELGDSALYFCASGSSPGSSYNEQFFGPGTRLTVL.

This clonotype was found many times. The chain joins TRBV7-9 to TRBJ1-4; D is undetermined. Trimming pared 4 bases from V and 1 base from J, leaving 10 bases between. Germline V lookup: CDR1 SEHNR, CDR2 FQNEAQ (reference sequence). The CDR3 covers 15 residues. The DNA of the CDR3 is TGTGCCAGCAGCTCAAGCCCTCTAACTAATGAAAAACTGTTTTTT. As protein: CASSSSPLTNEKLFF.

This clonotype was seen only once. This rearrangement joins TRBV7-6 to TRBJ2-7; tentatively, D is TRBD1 (5 bases). The CDR3 is 14 residues long. V was shortened by 1 base and J by 0 bases, with 7 bases between the two germline ends. Germline V gives CDR1 SGHVS, CDR2 FNYEAQ. CDR3 in DNA: TGTGCCAGCAGCTTAGGACAGCCCTCCTACGAGCAGTACTTC. Translation: CASSLGQPSYEQYF.

The sample holds many counts of this clonotype. V and J are TRBV15 and TRBJ2-6; D is possibly TRBD1 (6 bases). The ends were cut back, 0 bases at V and 2 bases at J, with 17 bases in the middle. The germline gives CDR1 LNHNV, CDR2 YYDKDF (reference sequence). The CDR3 runs 19 residues. The CDR3 protein is CATSRDRQATSAGANVLTF. CDR3 bases: TGTGCCACCAGCAGAGACAGACAGGCAACGTCGGCTGGGGCCAACGTCCTGACTTTC.

The V call is TRBV20-1, the J call TRBJ1-1, with a tentative D call TRBD1 (5 bases). The CDR3 is 14 amino acids. Germline V CDR1 and CDR2: DFQATT, SNEGSKA (reference sequence). Trimming shortened V by 5 bases and J by 2 bases, and 15 bases separated the two germline ends. The CDR3 region has the DNA TGCAGTGCTGGGACCGGGACCTATAACACTGAAGCTTTCTTT. It codes for CSAGTGTYNTEAFF.

This clonotype was seen at least ten times. V gene TRBV5-1 combines with J gene TRBJ2-5, with 9 bases fitting TRBD2. J was trimmed by 5 bases and V by 3 bases; bases with no gene match: 11. The CDR3 sequence is 16 residues long. The germline gives CDR1 SGHRS, CDR2 YFSETQ. CDR3: CASSSRLASGDETQYF. CDR3 sequence (DNA): TGCGCCAGCAGCTCCCGCCTGGCTAGCGGGGACGAGACCCAGTACTTC.

The chain links TRBV6-5 to TRBJ1-2; 7 nucleotides agree with TRBD1. Germline-derived CDR1 and CDR2 are MNHEY and SVGAGI. After removal of 5 bases from V and 4 bases from J, the junction contained 10 bases not matched to a gene. The CDR3 length is 15 residues. The CDR3 region is CASSDRDRYIYGYTF. The CDR3 DNA is TGTGCCAGCAGTGACAGGGACAGATACATCTATGGCTACACCTTC.

This clonotype was counted ten times or more. The chain uses TRBV7-2 and TRBJ2-3, with 9 bases fitting TRBD2. V trimming: 4 bases; J trimming: 5 bases; junction bases outside the gene matches: 13. Germline values: CDR1 SGHTA, CDR2 FQGNSA. The CDR3 runs to 17 residues. For the CDR3, the DNA is TGTGCCAGCAGCTCAGGCCAAAGCGGGGGGATAGGAGATACGCAGTATTTT. Protein sequence: CASSSGQSGGIGDTQYF. Based on the CDR3 plus reference TRBV7-2 and TRBJ2-3, the full variable domain is GAGVSQSPSNKVTEKGKDVELRCDPISGHTALYWYRQSLGQGLEFLIYFQGNSAPDKSGLPSDRFSAERTGGSVSTLTIQRTQQEDSAVYLCASSSGQSGGIGDTQYFGPGTRLTVL.

J is TRBJ2-5 and V is TRBV4-3; D not certain. Per germline, CDR1 LGHNA and CDR2 YSLEER. Trimming shortened V by 5 bases and J by 11 bases, and 27 bases separated the two germline ends. The CDR3 covers 16 residues. The CDR3 protein is CASSYDVGLSYNEQYF. The CDR3 DNA follows: TGCGCCAGCAGCTACGACGTCGGTCTGTCCTACAATGAGCAGTACTTC.

The V call is TRBV18, the J call TRBJ1-3; no definite D call. Trimming took off 3 bases at V and 0 bases at J, with 9 bases between the two ends. The germline CDR1 and CDR2 sequences are KGHSH and LQKENI. The CDR3 contains 15 residues. The CDR3 sequence is CASSPGSSSGNTIYF. The CDR3 region has the DNA TGTGCCAGCTCACCCGGGTCAAGCTCTGGAAACACCATATATTTT.

Remarks on this clonotype: This may stem from a read error, because a much larger clone lies one nucleotide away. The CDR3 sequence: CSANLGAGAETQFF. In nucleotides, the CDR3 is TGCAGTGCTAATCTGGGGGCGGGGGCAGAGACCCAGTTCTTC. The chain recombines TRBV20-1 with TRBJ2-1; TRBD2 might be the D (7 bases). Germline CDR1 and CDR2: DFQATT and SNEGSKA (reference sequence). CDR3 length equals 14 residues. Trimming took off 4 bases at V and 13 bases at J, with 23 bases between the two ends.

Turning to this clonotype: This clone may be a read error of a much larger clone one base away. The chain is built from TRBV29-1 and TRBJ2-1; possible D gene TRBD1, 5 bases. The J call may be faulty, since TRBJ2-7 better matches the DNA end. Per the germline V gene, CDR1 is SQVTM and CDR2 is ANQGSEA. This CDR3 contains 17 residues. The CDR3 region is CSVKDLDSLMSYNEQYF. The CDR3 DNA is TGCAGCGTCAAGGACCTCGACAGCTTGATGTCCTACAATGAGCAGTACTTC.

This clonotype showed up many times. The CDR3 loop reads CASRPSKLTLSPDTQYF. CDR3 coding DNA: TGTGCCAGCAGACCTTCTAAACTCACTTTATCGCCAGATACGCAGTATTTT. The chain joins TRBV6-1 to TRBJ2-3; no clear D. Germline V gene lookup returns CDR1 MNHNS and CDR2 SASEGT. V dropped 6 bases and J dropped 4 bases, with 23 bases sitting between them. The CDR3 is 17 amino acids.

The rearrangement joins TRBV7-2 to TRBJ2-7; 10 nucleotides line up with TRBD2. With V trimmed by 4 bases and J by 7 bases, 10 bases remained unmatched. The CDR3 totals 15 residues. Germline values: CDR1 SGHTA, CDR2 FQGNSA. The CDR3 region is CASSSSGSTHNEQYF. The CDR3 coding sequence is TGTGCCAGCAGCTCTAGCGGGAGTACCCACAATGAGCAGTACTTC.

A few counts support this clonotype. This chain links TRBV10-3 with TRBJ1-5, with D hard to call. V shed 2 bases and J shed 0 bases, with 8 bases lying between them. Germline values: CDR1 ENHRY, CDR2 SYGVKD. CDR3 length: 15 residues. This CDR3 is CAISEEENSNQPQHF. The CDR3 region has the DNA TGTGCCATCAGTGAGGAGGAAAATAGCAATCAGCCCCAGCATTTT.

The chain carries TRBV20-1 and TRBJ1-5; 8 bases fit TRBD1. The CDR3 covers 15 residues. Unmatched junction bases numbered 8, after V lost 7 bases and J lost 0 bases. Germline CDR1 and CDR2: DFQATT and SNEGSKA (reference sequence). CDR3 residues: CSVMTGVSSNQPQHF. The CDR3 DNA sequence: TGCAGTGTTATGACAGGGGTCTCTAGCAATCAGCCCCAGCATTTT.

This clonotype was seen only a few times. V is TRBV4-2 and J is TRBJ2-2, with D perhaps matching TRBD2 (5 bases). The V gene lost 1 base and the J gene lost 7 bases, with 7 bases spanning the gap. Looked up from germline, CDR1 is LGHNA and CDR2 is YNFKEQ. The CDR3 has 13 residues. CDR3 sequence: CASSQVGGGELFF. The CDR3 DNA sequence: TGTGCCAGCAGCCAAGTAGGAGGCGGGGAGCTGTTTTTT.

This clonotype was counted many times. This chain uses TRBV7-2 with TRBJ2-3; TRBD2 aligns across 8 bases. The junction had 10 bases not matched to a gene; V was cut back by 5 bases and J by 3 bases. This CDR3 region has 16 residues. The germline CDR1 and CDR2 sequences are SGHTA and FQGNSA. The CDR3 DNA reads as TGTGCCAGCAGCATACTAGCTCGGGGGGGTACAGATACGCAGTATTTT. Translation: CASSILARGGTDTQYF.

This clonotype was detected only a few times. The gene calls are TRBV6-5 and TRBJ1-6; D might be TRBD1 (5 bases). The CDR3 sequence is 15 residues long. CDR1 and CDR2 (germline): MNHEY, SVGAGI. Trimming shortened V by 6 bases and J by 5 bases, and 14 bases separated the two germline ends. For the CDR3, the DNA is TGTGCCAGCAGCGACGGGGCAGGCCATAATTCACCCCTCCACTTT. Translated: CASSDGAGHNSPLHF.

This clonotype was counted many times. Relative to the germline gene, one junction end is altered; a read error may explain this. This chain joins TRBV7-2 and TRBJ2-5; TRBD2 matches at 9 bases. Germline loops: CDR1 SGHTA, CDR2 FQGNSA. The length of the CDR3 is 14 residues. CDR3 sequence: CASSLGSGGETQYF. The CDR3, as DNA: TGTGCCAGCAGTTTAGGTAGCGGGGGAGAGACCCAGTACTTC.

Comments on this clonotype: The junction shows a germline mismatch at one end, possibly a read error. The rearrangement joins TRBV6-6 to TRBJ2-7; 9 bases match TRBD2. Looked up from germline, CDR1 is MNHNY and CDR2 is SVGAGI (reference sequence). This CDR3 spans 16 amino acids. The CDR3 nucleotides read TGTGCCAGCAGTTCATTTCGAGCGGGGGGCAGGAATGAGCAATACTTC. It yields the protein CASSSFRAGGRNEQYF.